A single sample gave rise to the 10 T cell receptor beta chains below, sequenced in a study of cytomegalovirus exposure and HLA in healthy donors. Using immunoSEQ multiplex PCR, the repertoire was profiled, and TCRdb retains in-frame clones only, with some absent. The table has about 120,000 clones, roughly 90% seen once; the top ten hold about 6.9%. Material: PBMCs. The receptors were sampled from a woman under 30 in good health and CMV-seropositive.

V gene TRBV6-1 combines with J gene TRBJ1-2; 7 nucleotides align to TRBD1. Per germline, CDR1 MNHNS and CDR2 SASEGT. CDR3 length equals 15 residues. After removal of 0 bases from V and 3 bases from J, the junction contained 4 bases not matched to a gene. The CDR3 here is CASSEADRPYYGYTF. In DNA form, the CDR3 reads TGTGCCAGCAGTGAAGCGGACAGGCCCTACTATGGCTACACCTTC.

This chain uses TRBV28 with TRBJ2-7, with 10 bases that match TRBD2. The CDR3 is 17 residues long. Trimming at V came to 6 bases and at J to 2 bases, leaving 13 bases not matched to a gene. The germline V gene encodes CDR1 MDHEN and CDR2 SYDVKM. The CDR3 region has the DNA TGTGCCAGCAGCCAGACCCCTCTAGCGGGAGATGCCTACGAGCAGTACTTC. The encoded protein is CASSQTPLAGDAYEQYF.

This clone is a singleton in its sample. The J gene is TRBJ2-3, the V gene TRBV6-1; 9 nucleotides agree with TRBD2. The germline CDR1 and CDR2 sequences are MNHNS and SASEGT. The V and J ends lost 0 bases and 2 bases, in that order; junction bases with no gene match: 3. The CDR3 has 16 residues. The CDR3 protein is CASSEALAGHTDTQYF. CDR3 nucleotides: TGTGCCAGCAGTGAAGCCCTAGCGGGACACACAGATACGCAGTATTTT.

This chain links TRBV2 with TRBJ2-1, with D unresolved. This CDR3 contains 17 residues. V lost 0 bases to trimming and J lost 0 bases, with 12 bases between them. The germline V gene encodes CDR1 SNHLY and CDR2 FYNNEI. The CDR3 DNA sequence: TGTGCCAGCAGTGAAGCGCTTGGAAGGAGCTCCTACAATGAGCAGTTCTTC. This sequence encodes CASSEALGRSSYNEQFF.

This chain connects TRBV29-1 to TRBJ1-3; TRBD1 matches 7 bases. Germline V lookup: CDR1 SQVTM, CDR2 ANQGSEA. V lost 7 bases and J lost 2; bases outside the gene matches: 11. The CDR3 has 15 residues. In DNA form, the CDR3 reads TGCAGCGCTACCACAGGGGATCTGGCTGGAAACACCATATATTTT. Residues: CSATTGDLAGNTIYF.

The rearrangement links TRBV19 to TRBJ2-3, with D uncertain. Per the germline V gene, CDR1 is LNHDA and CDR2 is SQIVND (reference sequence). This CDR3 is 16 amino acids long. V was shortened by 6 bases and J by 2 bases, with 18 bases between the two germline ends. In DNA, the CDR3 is TGTGCCAGTAGCCCTTCGACTCAGTTAAACACAGATACGCAGTATTTT. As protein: CASSPSTQLNTDTQYF.

The CDR3 DNA follows: TGTGCCAGCAGCGTACACGGTAGCTCCTATAATTCACCCCTCCACTTT. It yields the protein CASSVHGSSYNSPLHF. V gene TRBV9 combines with J gene TRBJ1-6, with D unresolved. The CDR3 length is 16 residues. V lost 1 base and J lost 0, with 8 bases in between. Germline CDR1 is SGDLS and CDR2 is YYNGEE.

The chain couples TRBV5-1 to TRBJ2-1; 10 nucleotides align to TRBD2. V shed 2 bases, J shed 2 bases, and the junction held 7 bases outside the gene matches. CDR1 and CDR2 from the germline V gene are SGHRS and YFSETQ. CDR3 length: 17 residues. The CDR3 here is CASSFTAGTSAYNEQFF. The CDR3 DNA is TGCGCCAGCAGCTTCACCGCCGGGACTAGCGCCTACAATGAGCAGTTCTTC. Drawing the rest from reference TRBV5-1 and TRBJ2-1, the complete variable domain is KAGVTQTPRYLIKTRGQQVTLSCSPISGHRSVSWYQQTPGQGLQFLFEYFSETQRNKGNFPGRFSGRQFSNSRSEMNVSTLELGDSALYLCASSFTAGTSAYNEQFFGPGTRLTVL.

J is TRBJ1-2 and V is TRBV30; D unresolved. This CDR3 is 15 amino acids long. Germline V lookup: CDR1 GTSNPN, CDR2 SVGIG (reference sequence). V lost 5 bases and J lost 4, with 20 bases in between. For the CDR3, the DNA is TGTGCCTGGGGAGGCCTCGGGTTATCCAGCTATGGCTACACCTTC. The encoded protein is CAWGGLGLSSYGYTF.

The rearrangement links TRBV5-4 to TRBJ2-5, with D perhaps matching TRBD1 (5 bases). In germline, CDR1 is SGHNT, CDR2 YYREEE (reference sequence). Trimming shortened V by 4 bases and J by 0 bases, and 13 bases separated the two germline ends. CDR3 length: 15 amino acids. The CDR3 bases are TGTGCCAGCAGCGAAAGGGGCTCGTACCAAGAGACCCAGTACTTC. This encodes CASSERGSYQETQYF. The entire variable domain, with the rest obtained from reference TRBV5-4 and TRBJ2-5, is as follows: ETGVTQSPTHLIKTRGQQVTLRCSSQSGHNTVSWYQQALGQGPQFIFQYYREEENGRGNFPPRFSGLQFPNYSSELNVNALELDDSALYLCASSERGSYQETQYFGPGTRLLVL.